Listed below are T cell receptor beta chains from one sample, sequenced in a study of blood T cells in healthy people across ages. TCRdb redid the calling of the 5' RACE reads with MiXCR, one entry per CDR3 protein. The sample lists almost 800,000 distinct CDR3 sequences, 58% seen once, with 22% in the top ten. Sample: blood. The receptors derive from a man aged 25 to 40 in good health. The CDR3 runs from the conserved cysteine through the conserved F or W. A D gene is named only where the DNA matches it firmly. The size entry is marked missing in some rows and otherwise reads once, few, many or a size class.

TRBV5-6,TRBJ2-6,once,.,TGTGCCAGCAGCTTGGCCGGACAGCTCCCGGTATACTCTGGGGCCAACGTCCTGACTTTC,CASSLAGQLPVYSGANVLTF
TRBV5-1,TRBJ1-1,.,.,TGCGCCAGCAGCACCGGACACTTTGAAGCTTTCTTT,CASSTGHFEAFF
TRBV10-3,TRBJ2-3,.,.,TGTGCCATCAGTGAGAGGGGCCCCCCCCTCATGGATACGCAGTATTTT,CAISERGPPLMDTQYF
TRBV28,TRBJ1-5,.,.,TGTGCCAGCATGTTGTATAGCAATCAGCCCCAGCATTTT,CASMLYSNQPQHF
TRBV11-2,TRBJ2-1,.,.,TGTGCCAGCAGCTTAGAATCCCAGGTGAATGAGCAGTTCTTC,CASSLESQVNEQFF
TRBV20-1,TRBJ2-1,.,TRBD2,TGCAGTGCTAGAGCAAGGGGCGGGAGTTTAAGGAATGAGCAGTTCTTC,CSARARGGSLRNEQFF
TRBV7-2,TRBJ1-1,.,.,TGTGCCAGCAGCTCCCGGCGGGAGGCTTTCTTT,CASSSRREAFF
TRBV6-1,TRBJ1-2,.,.,TGTGCCAGCAGTGACGGACTTAACTATGGCTACACCTTC,CASSDGLNYGYTF
TRBV11-2,TRBJ2-5,.,TRBD1,TGTGCCAGCAGCTTCCACAGGGGGTTTCTTGGAGAGACCCAGTACTTC,CASSFHRGFLGETQYF
TRBV20-1,TRBJ2-1,few,TRBD1,TGCAGTGCTAGAGATTTTGCTCTTAGGACAGGCAATTACAATGAGCAGTTCTTC,CSARDFALRTGNYNEQFF
TRBV6-6,TRBJ2-5,.,.,TGTGCCAGCAGCCCTAAGGGGCAAGAGACCCAGTACTTC,CASSPKGQETQYF
TRBV7-2,TRBJ2-3,few,.,TGTGCCAGCAGCAACAATCCTAGCACAGATACGCAGTATTTT,CASSNNPSTDTQYF
TRBV20-1,TRBJ2-7,once,TRBD2,TGCAGTGCTAGCGAGGCTAGCGGGACTGGAAACTACGAGCAGTACTTC,CSASEASGTGNYEQYF
TRBV7-2,TRBJ1-2,.,.,TGTGCCAGCAGCCCTCATAGGCACGTCCCTGATGGCTACACCTTC,CASSPHRHVPDGYTF
TRBV7-2,TRBJ2-7,.,TRBD1,TGTGCCAGCAGCTCCCGACAGGGGGGGTACGAGCAGTACTTC,CASSSRQGGYEQYF
TRBV3-1,TRBJ1-2,.,TRBD1,TGTGCCAGCAGCCAAGAAAACAGGGGGGGCTACACCTTC,CASSQENRGGYTF
TRBV6-2/TRBV6-3,TRBJ2-1,.,TRBD2,TGTGCCAGCAGCCCCGGGAGGTTTGAGCAGTTCTTC,CASSPGRFEQFF
TRBV20-1,TRBJ1-2,.,.,TGCAGTGCTGTTAGACTAGACTATGGCTACACCTTC,CSAVRLDYGYTF
TRBV6-2/TRBV6-3,TRBJ1-5,.,.,TGTGCCAGCAGGGGGGCGAGCAATCAGCCCCAGCATTTT,CASRGASNQPQHF
TRBV12-3/TRBV12-4,TRBJ1-5,.,TRBD1,TGTGCCAGCAGACAGGGGGTGGGTCAGCCCCAGCATTTT,CASRQGVGQPQHF
TRBV4-1,TRBJ2-7,.,TRBD2,TGCGCCAGCAGCTTACGCCTAGCGGGAGGCACCTACGAGCAGTACTTC,CASSLRLAGGTYEQYF
TRBV10-3,TRBJ2-3,.,.,TGTGCCATCAGTGAGACACTAACAGGCCCTCGGGATACGCAGTATTTT,CAISETLTGPRDTQYF
TRBV9,TRBJ2-4,.,TRBD2,TGTGCCAGCAGCGTCGCCCAAAGGCTAGCGGGAGGGCCTTATAGCATTCAGTACTTC,CASSVAQRLAGGPYSIQYF
TRBV20-1,TRBJ2-5,few,.,TGCAGTGCTAGAGACGGGCAGGTTGGGGAGACCCAGTACTTC,CSARDGQVGETQYF
TRBV7-2,TRBJ1-4,.,.,TGTGCCAGCAGCTCCCTACAGGGAGGGAAACTGTTTTTT,CASSSLQGGKLFF
TRBV7-9,TRBJ1-1,.,.,TGTGCCAGCGCTAGGGAGGCGAACACTGAAGCTTTCTTT,CASAREANTEAFF
TRBV7-2,TRBJ1-4,.,.,TGTGCCAGCAGCTTAGCCCTTAATGAAAAACTGTTTTTT,CASSLALNEKLFF
TRBV3-1,TRBJ2-1,.,.,TGTGCCAACAGCCAAGGTGGAAGTCGGGAGCAGTTCTTC,CANSQGGSREQFF
TRBV7-3,TRBJ2-3,.,.,TGTGCCAGCAGCTTACAGGGTAGCGCGAGCACAGATACGCAGTATTTT,CASSLQGSASTDTQYF
TRBV6-2/TRBV6-3,TRBJ1-1,.,TRBD1,TGTGCCAGCAGTTCCCGGACAGGGTTTATGAACACTGAAGCTTTCTTT,CASSSRTGFMNTEAFF
TRBV7-9,TRBJ2-4,.,TRBD2,TGTGCCAGCAGCTTAGCGGGACTAGCGGGACTAGGCATTCAGTACTTC,CASSLAGLAGLGIQYF
TRBV6-1,TRBJ2-1,.,TRBD2,TGTGCCAGCAGTGAAAGCGGGAGGGTTTACAATGAGCAGTTCTTC,CASSESGRVYNEQFF
TRBV20-1,TRBJ2-5,.,.,TGCAGTGCTAGAGATCCGTCAAGGGGGCAAGAGACCCAGTACTTC,CSARDPSRGQETQYF
TRBV5-1,TRBJ2-7,.,TRBD2,TGCGCCAGCAGCCCTCTTCCGGGACTAGCCTACGAGCAGTACTTC,CASSPLPGLAYEQYF
TRBV7-9,TRBJ2-7,few,.,TGTGCCAGCACAAGAGGGGACTACGAGCAGTACTTC,CASTRGDYEQYF
TRBV12-3/TRBV12-4,TRBJ2-4,.,.,TGTGCCAGCAGGGGGGAGCGAACCCAGTACTTC,CASRGERTQYF
TRBV7-3,TRBJ2-1,.,TRBD2,TGTGCCAGCAGCAGGGAAGCGGGGTCGGTGGTTGAGCAGTTCTTC,CASSREAGSVVEQFF
TRBV7-2,TRBJ2-1,.,.,TGTGCCAGCACCCACAGCCGGGATGAGCAGTTCTTC,CASTHSRDEQFF
TRBV4-2,TRBJ2-7,.,.,TGTGCCAGCAGCCATCCCTACGAGCAGTACTTC,CASSHPYEQYF
TRBV15,TRBJ2-7,.,TRBD1,TGTGCCACCAGCACTGCCCGGTTCGAGGGACAGATCTACGAGCAGTACTTC,CATSTARFEGQIYEQYF
TRBV7-2,TRBJ1-2,.,TRBD1,TGTGCCAGCAGCTTTAACAGGGGAGACTATGGCTACACCTTC,CASSFNRGDYGYTF